This TCR beta chain was identified during a study of Ad26.COV2.S vaccination and SARS-CoV-2 variants. Findings and limits, study-wide: From the TCR breadth and depth analyses, total T cell responses may have been underestimated.

The treatment denotes: some 20 received Ad26.COV2.S at low or high dose, single or two shots; roughly five received placebo; per-sample allocation not given. At day 63 after the first vaccine or placebo injection, samples were drawn. The donor was a Boston adult aged 18-55 years. An Ad26 vector that expressed Wuhan-strain SARS-CoV-2 spike constituted the vaccine. Notes on this clone: Its antigen remains unknown.

TCRdb keeps only in-frame clones here, not all; method: immunoSEQ multiplex PCR. The repertoire holds roughly 420,000 clones, with roughly 89% as singletons. This sample comprised peripheral blood, obtained in a trial of Ad26.COV2.S vaccine versus placebo. The sequence came from a person between 18 and 65 years old who received the Ad26.COV2.S COVID-19 vaccine or a placebo.

CDR3 DNA: TGTGCCAGCAGCAAGCCGAGGGACAGCAACACCGGGGAGCTGTTTTTT. It yields the protein CASSKPRDSNTGELFF. J is TRBJ2-2 and V is TRBV21-1; no check of the table's D call, TRBD1, against the DNA was made. TRBV21-1 has pseudogene status. This CDR3 has 16 amino acids.